The entry that follows covers one T cell receptor beta chain sequence. Antigen: not known. The data were taken from a study of CD8+ T cells in alopecia areata. As for the study in general: For the treated group, dosing was oral tofacitinib at 5 to 10 mg twice daily. It was 6 to 18 months of tofacitinib, and then there were 6 months off drug. Points from the study as a whole: There were many expanded lesional clones persisting in scalp and blood during tofacitinib.

This CDR3 comprises 16 residues. Between the trimmed V and J ends, which lost 5 bases and 1 base, there was a span of 14 bases. Per germline, CDR1 MDHEN and CDR2 SYDVKM. Treatment denoted: oral pan-JAK inhibitor, 5-10 mg twice daily. PBMC-derived CD4+ and CD8+ T cells were sorted. RNA was isolated and reverse transcribed to cDNA, the sequencing template. The repertoire was sequenced with immunoSEQ multiplex PCR; TCRdb's copy has only in-frame clones and lacks some. This sample has 35,000 to 45,000 clones, with over 85% found just once. V usage is TRBV28 and J usage is TRBJ2-2, with TRBD1 as a possible D gene (7 bases). The starting material was CD8+ T cells sorted from blood, obtained at week 24, from a patient treated with tofacitinib. This clonotype was obtained from a human donor with alopecia areata. Here the CDR3 reads CASSLRGRENTGELFF. DNA for the CDR3: TGTGCCAGCAGTCTTAGGGGGCGGGAGAACACCGGGGAGCTGTTTTTT. The entire variable domain, with the rest obtained from reference TRBV28 and TRBJ2-2, is as follows: DVKVTQSSRYLVKRTGEKVFLECVQDMDHENMFWYRQDPGLGLRLIYFSYDVKMKEKGDIPEGYSVSREKKERFSLILESASTNQTSMYLCASSLRGRENTGELFFGEGSRLTVL.